The rows below give T cell receptor beta chains drawn from one sample of a study of blood T cell repertoires in COVID-19. Repertoires were generated with immunoSEQ multiplex PCR, while TCRdb's copy carries only in-frame clones and drops some. The repertoire consists of some 200,000 clones, with 81% occurring once and the leading ten covering 8% to 9%. The sample consisted of PBMCs or T cells enriched from blood (not recorded which). The receptors were sampled from a woman in her 50s with acute COVID-19. Each CDR3 is given with its conserved first and last residue. D genes are given only for firm matches. Only part of the rows carry a size: once, few, many, or a class if the clone is expanded.

v_call: TRBV10-3; j_call: TRBJ2-1; clone_size: .; d_call: .; cdr3_aa: CAISDPLPSDEQFF; cdr3_nt: TGTGCCATCAGTGACCCTCTTCCTTCCGATGAGCAGTTCTTC
v_call: TRBV4-3; j_call: TRBJ2-3; clone_size: once; d_call: TRBD2; cdr3_aa: CASSATGGPSDTQYF; cdr3_nt: TGCGCCAGCAGCGCCACGGGGGGGCCTTCAGATACGCAGTATTTT
v_call: TRBV7-9; j_call: TRBJ1-3; clone_size: .; d_call: TRBD1; cdr3_aa: CASSQGQGVGTIYF; cdr3_nt: TGTGCCAGCAGCCAGGGACAGGGGGTTGGCACCATATATTTT
v_call: TRBV7-6; j_call: TRBJ1-2; clone_size: once; d_call: TRBD1; cdr3_aa: CASSLQPGDRGHGYTF; cdr3_nt: TGTGCCAGCAGCTTACAGCCAGGGGACAGGGGGCATGGCTACACCTTC
v_call: TRBV7-2; j_call: TRBJ2-5; clone_size: .; d_call: .; cdr3_aa: CASSQALRARATQYF; cdr3_nt: TGTGCCAGCAGCCAGGCCCTCCGCGCCCGTGCGACCCAGTACTTC
v_call: TRBV7-8; j_call: TRBJ1-6; clone_size: .; d_call: TRBD1; cdr3_aa: CASSFLSGTGSQRGNSPLHF; cdr3_nt: TGTGCCAGCAGCTTTTTATCTGGGACAGGGAGTCAACGAGGCAATTCACCCCTCCACTTT
v_call: TRBV5-1; j_call: TRBJ1-6; clone_size: .; d_call: TRBD1; cdr3_aa: CASSAQGQGLNSPLHF; cdr3_nt: TGCGCCAGCAGCGCGCAGGGACAGGGTTTGAATTCACCCCTCCACTTT
v_call: TRBV30; j_call: TRBJ1-2; clone_size: .; d_call: .; cdr3_aa: CASVVNGYTF; cdr3_nt: TGTGCCTCGGTAGTCAATGGCTACACCTTC
v_call: TRBV14; j_call: TRBJ2-1; clone_size: .; d_call: .; cdr3_aa: CASSQDKFEGGFSREQFF; cdr3_nt: TGTGCCAGCAGCCAAGATAAGTTTGAGGGTGGATTTTCGCGGGAGCAGTTCTTC
v_call: TRBV19; j_call: TRBJ2-2; clone_size: .; d_call: .; cdr3_aa: CASSTEQGFGELFF; cdr3_nt: TGTGCCAGTAGTACGGAACAGGGTTTCGGGGAGCTGTTTTTT
v_call: TRBV4-3; j_call: TRBJ1-4; clone_size: .; d_call: TRBD1; cdr3_aa: CASSQGAGGEKLFF; cdr3_nt: TGCGCCAGCAGCCAAGGGGCAGGGGGGGAAAAACTGTTTTTT
v_call: TRBV28; j_call: TRBJ1-2; clone_size: once; d_call: TRBD1; cdr3_aa: CASGQGVANYGYTF; cdr3_nt: TGTGCCAGCGGACAGGGCGTAGCTAACTATGGCTACACCTTC
v_call: TRBV4-3; j_call: TRBJ1-6; clone_size: .; d_call: TRBD1; cdr3_aa: CASRRTGGLLDNSPLHF; cdr3_nt: TGCGCCAGCAGAAGAACAGGGGGCTTATTAGATAATTCACCCCTCCACTTT
v_call: TRBV7-6; j_call: TRBJ2-3; clone_size: .; d_call: TRBD2; cdr3_aa: CASSLAGLAGDTQYF; cdr3_nt: TGTGCCAGCAGCTTAGCAGGACTAGCGGGAGATACGCAGTATTTT
v_call: TRBV18; j_call: TRBJ2-1; clone_size: .; d_call: .; cdr3_aa: CASSPDNEGEQFF; cdr3_nt: TGTGCCAGCTCACCAGATAACGAGGGTGAGCAGTTCTTC
v_call: TRBV28; j_call: TRBJ1-1; clone_size: .; d_call: TRBD1; cdr3_aa: CASSSVRDRENTEAFF; cdr3_nt: TGTGCCAGCAGTTCGGTCCGGGACAGGGAAAACACTGAAGCTTTCTTT
v_call: TRBV7-9; j_call: TRBJ2-1; clone_size: .; d_call: .; cdr3_aa: CASTPSGGKYNEQFF; cdr3_nt: TGTGCCAGCACTCCCTCAGGCGGGAAATACAATGAGCAGTTCTTC
v_call: TRBV24-1; j_call: TRBJ2-3; clone_size: .; d_call: TRBD1; cdr3_aa: CATTATGDPTDTQYF; cdr3_nt: TGTGCCACCACTGCGACAGGGGACCCCACAGATACGCAGTATTTT
v_call: TRBV6-2/TRBV6-3; j_call: TRBJ1-1; clone_size: .; d_call: .; cdr3_aa: CASSWARTEAFF; cdr3_nt: TGTGCCAGCAGTTGGGCCCGGACAGAAGCTTTCTTT
v_call: TRBV4-3; j_call: TRBJ2-1; clone_size: .; d_call: .; cdr3_aa: CASSQDPLEGPHNEQFF; cdr3_nt: TGCGCCAGCAGCCAAGATCCCTTGGAGGGCCCCCACAATGAGCAGTTCTTC
v_call: TRBV7-8; j_call: TRBJ2-1; clone_size: .; d_call: .; cdr3_aa: CASSLDSYNEQFF; cdr3_nt: TGTGCCAGCAGCTTAGATAGCTACAATGAGCAGTTCTTC
v_call: TRBV4-2; j_call: TRBJ1-4; clone_size: .; d_call: .; cdr3_aa: CASSQERNEKLFF; cdr3_nt: TGTGCCAGCAGCCAAGAACGGAATGAAAAACTGTTTTTT
v_call: TRBV4-2; j_call: TRBJ1-6; clone_size: .; d_call: .; cdr3_aa: CASSQDFGISPLHF; cdr3_nt: TGTGCCAGCAGCCAAGATTTCGGGATCTCACCCCTCCACTTT
v_call: TRBV7-2; j_call: TRBJ1-1; clone_size: .; d_call: .; cdr3_aa: CASSDPTGFYTEAFF; cdr3_nt: TGTGCCAGCAGCGACCCGACAGGATTCTACACTGAAGCTTTCTTT
v_call: TRBV18; j_call: TRBJ2-7; clone_size: .; d_call: .; cdr3_aa: CASSPIPDRASYEQYF; cdr3_nt: TGTGCCAGCTCACCAATCCCCGACAGAGCGTCCTACGAGCAGTACTTC
v_call: TRBV11-3; j_call: TRBJ2-3; clone_size: .; d_call: .; cdr3_aa: CASSRGPGLQYF; cdr3_nt: TGTGCCAGCAGCCGAGGGCCGGGACTGCAGTATTTT
v_call: TRBV5-4; j_call: TRBJ2-3; clone_size: .; d_call: TRBD2; cdr3_aa: CASSLGAGGGTDTQYF; cdr3_nt: TGTGCCAGCAGCTTGGGAGCGGGAGGAGGCACAGATACGCAGTATTTT
v_call: TRBV6-5; j_call: TRBJ2-7; clone_size: .; d_call: .; cdr3_aa: CASSYSMAASSYEQYF; cdr3_nt: TGTGCCAGCAGTTACTCGATGGCCGCTAGCTCCTACGAGCAGTACTTC
v_call: TRBV4-1; j_call: TRBJ1-6; clone_size: .; d_call: .; cdr3_aa: CASSPFSLGGGSPLHF; cdr3_nt: TGCGCCAGCAGCCCCTTTAGCTTAGGGGGTGGTTCACCCCTCCACTTT
v_call: TRBV9; j_call: TRBJ2-4; clone_size: .; d_call: TRBD2; cdr3_aa: CASSATSGNIQYF; cdr3_nt: TGTGCCAGCAGCGCAACTAGCGGAAACATTCAGTACTTC
v_call: TRBV28; j_call: TRBJ2-3; clone_size: .; d_call: TRBD1; cdr3_aa: CASSLGTGGTSQYF; cdr3_nt: TGTGCCAGCAGCCTCGGGACAGGGGGTACGTCGCAGTATTTT